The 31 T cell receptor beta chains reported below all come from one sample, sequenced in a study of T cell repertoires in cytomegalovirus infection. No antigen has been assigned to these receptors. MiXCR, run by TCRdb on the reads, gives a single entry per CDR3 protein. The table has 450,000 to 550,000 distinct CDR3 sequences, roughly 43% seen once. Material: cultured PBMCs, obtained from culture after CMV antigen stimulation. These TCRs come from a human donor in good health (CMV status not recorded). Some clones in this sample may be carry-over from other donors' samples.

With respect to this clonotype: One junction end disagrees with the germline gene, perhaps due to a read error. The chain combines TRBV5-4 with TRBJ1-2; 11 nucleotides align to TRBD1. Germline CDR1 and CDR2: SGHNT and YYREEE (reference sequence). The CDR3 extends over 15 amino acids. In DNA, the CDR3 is TGTGCCAGCCGCTTCAGGACAGGGGGCTTCGATGGCTACACCTTC. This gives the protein CASRFRTGGFDGYTF.

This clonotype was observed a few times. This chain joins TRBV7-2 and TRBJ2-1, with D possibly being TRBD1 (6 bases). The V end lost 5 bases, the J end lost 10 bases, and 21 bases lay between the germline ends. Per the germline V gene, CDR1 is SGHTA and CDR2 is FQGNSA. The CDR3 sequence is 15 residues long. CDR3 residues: CASSQGQEPTREQFF. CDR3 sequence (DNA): TGTGCCAGCAGCCAGGGGCAGGAACCGACAAGGGAGCAGTTCTTC.

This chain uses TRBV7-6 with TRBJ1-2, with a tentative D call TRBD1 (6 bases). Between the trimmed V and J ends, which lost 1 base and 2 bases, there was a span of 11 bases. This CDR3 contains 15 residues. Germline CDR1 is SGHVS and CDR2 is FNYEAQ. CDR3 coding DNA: TGTGCCAGCAGCTTAGTATTTAGGGGGAACTATGGCTACACCTTC. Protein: CASSLVFRGNYGYTF.

In DNA, the CDR3 is TGTGCCAGCTCACCACAGGGAGGTTCAGGAGGATCACCCCTCCACTTT. This gives the protein CASSPQGGSGGSPLHF. The rearrangement uses TRBV18 and TRBJ1-6; D remains ambiguous. The germline V and J ends were trimmed by 1 base and 10 bases, with 17 bases remaining between them. The CDR3 totals 16 residues. Germline lookup yields CDR1 KGHSH and CDR2 LQKENI.

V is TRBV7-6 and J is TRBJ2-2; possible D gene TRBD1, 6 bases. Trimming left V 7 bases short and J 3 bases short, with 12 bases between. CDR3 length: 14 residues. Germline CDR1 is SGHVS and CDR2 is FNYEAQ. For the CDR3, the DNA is TGTGCCAGCACCCTGCGGACAGACACCGGGGAGCTGTTTTTT. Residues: CASTLRTDTGELFF.

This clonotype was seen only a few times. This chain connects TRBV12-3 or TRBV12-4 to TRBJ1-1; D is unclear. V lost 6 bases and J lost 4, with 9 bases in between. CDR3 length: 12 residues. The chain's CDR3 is CASRLTGTEAFF. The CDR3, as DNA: TGTGCCAGCAGGTTAACGGGCACTGAAGCTTTCTTT.

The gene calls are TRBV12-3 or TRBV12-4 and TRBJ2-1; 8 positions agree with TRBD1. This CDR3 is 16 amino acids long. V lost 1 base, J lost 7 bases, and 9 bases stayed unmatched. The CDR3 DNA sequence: TGTGCCAGCAGTTTAGTTTTTCAGGGGGCAGAGAATGAGCAGTTCTTC. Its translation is CASSLVFQGAENEQFF.

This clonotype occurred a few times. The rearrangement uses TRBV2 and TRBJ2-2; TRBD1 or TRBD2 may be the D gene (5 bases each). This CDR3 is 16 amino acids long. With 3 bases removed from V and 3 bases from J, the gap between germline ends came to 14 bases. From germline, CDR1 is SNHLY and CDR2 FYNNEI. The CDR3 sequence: CASSEGTHGHTGELFF. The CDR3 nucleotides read TGTGCCAGCAGTGAGGGGACCCATGGACACACCGGGGAGCTGTTTTTT.

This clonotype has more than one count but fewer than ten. The CDR3 sequence: CASSLNSVGSYNEQFF. The CDR3 DNA is TGTGCCAGCAGCCTAAACTCGGTTGGCTCCTACAATGAGCAGTTCTTC. J is TRBJ2-1 and V is TRBV4-2, with D unresolved. The CDR3 totals 16 residues. The V gene's germline CDR1 is LGHNA and CDR2 YNFKEQ. V was clipped by 4 bases and J by 0 bases, with 13 bases between them.

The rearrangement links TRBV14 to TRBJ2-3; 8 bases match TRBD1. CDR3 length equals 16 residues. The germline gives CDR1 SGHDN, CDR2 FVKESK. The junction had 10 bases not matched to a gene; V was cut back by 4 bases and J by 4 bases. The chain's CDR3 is CASSRWTGQGSDTQYF. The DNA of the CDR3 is TGTGCCAGCAGCCGGTGGACAGGGCAAGGCTCAGATACGCAGTATTTT.

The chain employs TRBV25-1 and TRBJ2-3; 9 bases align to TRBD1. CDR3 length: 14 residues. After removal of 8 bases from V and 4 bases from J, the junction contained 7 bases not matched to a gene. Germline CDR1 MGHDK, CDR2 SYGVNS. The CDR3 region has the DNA TGTGCCAGCCGAACCACAGGGGGCTCAGATACGCAGTATTTT. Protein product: CASRTTGGSDTQYF.

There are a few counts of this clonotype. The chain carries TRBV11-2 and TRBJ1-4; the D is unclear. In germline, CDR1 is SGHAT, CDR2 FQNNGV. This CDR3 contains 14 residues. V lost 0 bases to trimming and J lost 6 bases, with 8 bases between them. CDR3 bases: TGTGCCAGCAGCTTAGATTGGGCTGATGAAAAACTGTTTTTT. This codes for CASSLDWADEKLFF.

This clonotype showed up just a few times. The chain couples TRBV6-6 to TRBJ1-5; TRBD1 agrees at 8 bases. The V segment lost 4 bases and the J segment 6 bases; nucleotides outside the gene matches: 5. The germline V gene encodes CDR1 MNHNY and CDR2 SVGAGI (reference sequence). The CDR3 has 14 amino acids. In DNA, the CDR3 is TGTGCCAGCAGTTTGACAGGGGTGGCTCAGCCCCAGCATTTT. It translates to CASSLTGVAQPQHF.

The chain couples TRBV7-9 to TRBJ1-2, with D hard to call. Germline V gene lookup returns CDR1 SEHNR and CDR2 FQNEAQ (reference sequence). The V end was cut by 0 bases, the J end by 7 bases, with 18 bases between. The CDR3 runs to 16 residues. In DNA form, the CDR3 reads TGTGCCAGCAGCTTAGCGGGTCCCCAGGCATCGCGTGGCTACACCTTC. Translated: CASSLAGPQASRGYTF.

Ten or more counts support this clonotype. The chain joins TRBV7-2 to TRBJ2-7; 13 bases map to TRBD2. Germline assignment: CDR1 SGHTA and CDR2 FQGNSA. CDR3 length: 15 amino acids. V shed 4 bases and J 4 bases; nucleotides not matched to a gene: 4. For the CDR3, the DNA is TGTGCCAGCAGCTGGACTAGCGGGGGTCCGTACGAGCAGTACTTC. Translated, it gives CASSWTSGGPYEQYF.

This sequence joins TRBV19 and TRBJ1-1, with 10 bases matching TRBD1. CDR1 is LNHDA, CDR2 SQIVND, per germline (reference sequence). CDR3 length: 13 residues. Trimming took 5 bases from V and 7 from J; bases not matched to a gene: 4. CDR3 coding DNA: TGTGCCAGTAGTCCGACAGGGGGCCTTGAAGCTTTCTTT. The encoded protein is CASSPTGGLEAFF.

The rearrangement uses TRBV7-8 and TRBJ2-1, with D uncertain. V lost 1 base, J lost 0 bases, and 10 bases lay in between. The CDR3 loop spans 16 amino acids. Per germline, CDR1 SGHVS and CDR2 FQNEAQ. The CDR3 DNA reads TGTGCCAGCAGCTTAGGGGAAGGGCGCTCCTACAATGAGCAGTTCTTC. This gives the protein CASSLGEGRSYNEQFF.

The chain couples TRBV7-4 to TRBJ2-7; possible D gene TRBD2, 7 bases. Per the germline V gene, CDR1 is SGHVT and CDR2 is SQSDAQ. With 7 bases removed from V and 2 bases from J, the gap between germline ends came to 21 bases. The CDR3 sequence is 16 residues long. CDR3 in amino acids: CASNKHPAGQTYEQYF. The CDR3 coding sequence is TGTGCCAGCAACAAACACCCAGCGGGACAAACCTACGAGCAGTACTTC.

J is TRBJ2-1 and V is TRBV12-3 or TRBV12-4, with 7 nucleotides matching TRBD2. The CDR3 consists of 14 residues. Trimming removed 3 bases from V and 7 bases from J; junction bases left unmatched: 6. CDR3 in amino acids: CASSLQGAGNEQFF. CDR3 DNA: TGTGCCAGCAGTTTGCAGGGAGCGGGGAATGAGCAGTTCTTC.

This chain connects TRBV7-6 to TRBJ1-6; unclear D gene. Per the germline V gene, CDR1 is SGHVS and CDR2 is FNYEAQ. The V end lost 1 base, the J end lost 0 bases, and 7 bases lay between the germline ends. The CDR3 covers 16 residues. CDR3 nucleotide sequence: TGTGCCAGCAGCTTAGGTTCGAGCTCCTATAATTCACCCCTCCACTTT. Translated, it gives CASSLGSSSYNSPLHF.

The CDR3 DNA reads TGTGCCAGCTCACCGAATAGCGGGAGGAACACCGGGGAGCTGTTTTTT. Protein: CASSPNSGRNTGELFF. The chain recombines TRBV18 with TRBJ2-2, with 9 bases fitting TRBD2. V gave up 3 bases and J gave up 1 base; unmatched junction bases: 3. The CDR3 totals 16 residues. Germline V gene lookup returns CDR1 KGHSH and CDR2 LQKENI.

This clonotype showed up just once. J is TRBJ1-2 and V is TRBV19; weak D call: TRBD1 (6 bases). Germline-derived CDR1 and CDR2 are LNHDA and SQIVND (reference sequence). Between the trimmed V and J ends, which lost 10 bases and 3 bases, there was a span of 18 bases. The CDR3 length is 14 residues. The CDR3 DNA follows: TGTGCCACCAACCAAGGGGACATTGACTATGGCTACACCTTC. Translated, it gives CATNQGDIDYGYTF.

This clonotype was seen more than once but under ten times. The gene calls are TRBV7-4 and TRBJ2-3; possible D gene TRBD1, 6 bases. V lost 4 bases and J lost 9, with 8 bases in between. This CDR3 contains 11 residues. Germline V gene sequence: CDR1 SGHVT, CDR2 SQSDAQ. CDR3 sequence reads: CASSYRDTQYF. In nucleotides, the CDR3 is TGTGCCAGCAGCTACAGGGACACGCAGTATTTT.

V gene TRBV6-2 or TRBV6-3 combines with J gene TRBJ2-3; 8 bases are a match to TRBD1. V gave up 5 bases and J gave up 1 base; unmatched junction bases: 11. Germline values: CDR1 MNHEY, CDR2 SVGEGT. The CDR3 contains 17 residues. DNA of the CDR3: TGTGCCAGCAGTCTCTCAGGGGGCTATCTGGGCACAGATACGCAGTATTTT. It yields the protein CASSLSGGYLGTDTQYF.

The CDR3: CASEFNRGQAHYSYNSPLHF. The DNA for the CDR3 is TGTGCCAGCGAGTTCAACCGGGGACAGGCGCACTACTCCTATAATTCACCCCTCCACTTT. This rearrangement joins TRBV27 to TRBJ1-6, with 8 bases that match TRBD1. There are 20 residues in the CDR3. The trim removed 8 bases at V and 0 bases at J, leaving 18 bases unmatched. Germline V gene data show CDR1 as MNHEY and CDR2 as SMNVEV (reference sequence).

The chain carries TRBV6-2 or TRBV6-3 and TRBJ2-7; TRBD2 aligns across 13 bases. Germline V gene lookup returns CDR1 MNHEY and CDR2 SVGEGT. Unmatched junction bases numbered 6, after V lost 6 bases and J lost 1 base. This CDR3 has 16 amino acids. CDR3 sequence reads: CASSGLAGVKSYEQYF. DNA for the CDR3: TGTGCCAGCAGCGGACTAGCGGGAGTGAAATCCTACGAGCAGTACTTC.

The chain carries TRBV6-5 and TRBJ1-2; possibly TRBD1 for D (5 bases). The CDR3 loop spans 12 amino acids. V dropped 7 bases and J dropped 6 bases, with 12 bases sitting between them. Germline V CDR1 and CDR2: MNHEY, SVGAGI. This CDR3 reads CASTGGEHGYTF. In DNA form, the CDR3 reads TGTGCCAGCACCGGGGGGGAACATGGCTACACCTTC.

CDR3 nucleotides: TGTGCCAGCAGTTACCGCCCAGACTACGAGCAGTACTTC. Translation gives CASSYRPDYEQYF. The rearrangement joins TRBV6-5 to TRBJ2-7; D remains unclear. V lost 2 bases and J lost 3, with 8 bases in between. The CDR3 totals 13 residues. Germline V gene lookup returns CDR1 MNHEY and CDR2 SVGAGI.

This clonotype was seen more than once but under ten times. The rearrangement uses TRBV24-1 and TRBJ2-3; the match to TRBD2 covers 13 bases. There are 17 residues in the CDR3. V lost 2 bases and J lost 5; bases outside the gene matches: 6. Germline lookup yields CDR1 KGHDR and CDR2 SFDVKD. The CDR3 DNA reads TGTGCCACCAGTGATTCTGGACTAGCGGGAGACGTAGATACGCAGTATTTT. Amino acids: CATSDSGLAGDVDTQYF.

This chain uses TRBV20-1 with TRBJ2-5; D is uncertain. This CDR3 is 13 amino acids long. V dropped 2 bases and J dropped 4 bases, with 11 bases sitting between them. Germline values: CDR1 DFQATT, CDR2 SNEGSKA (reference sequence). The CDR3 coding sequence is TGCAGTGCTAGAACCGGGCCCGGAGAGACCCAGTACTTC. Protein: CSARTGPGETQYF.

CDR3 sequence reads: CASSYLSGAGELFF. For the CDR3, the DNA is TGTGCCAGCAGTTATCTCTCAGGGGCCGGGGAGCTGTTTTTT. This sequence joins TRBV6-6 and TRBJ2-2, with D possibly TRBD1 on 6 matching bases. Per the germline V gene, CDR1 is MNHNY and CDR2 is SVGAGI (reference sequence). The CDR3 covers 14 residues. V was trimmed by 3 bases and J by 6 bases, leaving 11 bases between them.